These 14 T cell receptor beta chains originate from one sample sequenced in a study of CD8+CD57+ T cells in acquired aplastic anemia. Using genomic DNA as the template, TCR beta VDJ and CDR3 profiling was carried out. From the reads, TCRdb called clonotypes with MiXCR, one entry per CDR3 protein. This table has some 140,000 distinct CDR3 sequences, 41% appearing once. What was sequenced was sorted CD4+, CD8+, or CD8+CD57+ T cells (not recorded which) from PBMCs. These receptors all stem from a human donor in good health, serving as a control.

J is TRBJ1-5 and V is TRBV20-1, with a possible D match to TRBD1 (5 bases). The CDR3 contains 14 residues. Trimming took off 6 bases at V and 5 bases at J, with 17 bases between the two ends. Germline CDR1 is DFQATT and CDR2 is SNEGSKA (reference sequence). In nucleotides, the CDR3 is TGCAGTGCCATGTTAGGGCAGGGCTATCAGCCCCAGCATTTT. Amino acid sequence: CSAMLGQGYQPQHF.

The gene calls are TRBV2 and TRBJ1-2; no clear D. V lost 10 bases and J lost 5, with 5 bases in between. The CDR3 runs 9 residues. Per germline, CDR1 SNHLY and CDR2 FYNNEI. Here the CDR3 reads CATFYGYTF. CDR3 DNA: TGTGCCACCTTTTATGGCTACACCTTC.

This clonotype was detected many times. The chain employs TRBV28 and TRBJ1-1; D call uncertain. This CDR3 comprises 12 residues. Germline V gives CDR1 MDHEN, CDR2 SYDVKM. The V and J ends lost 1 base and 4 bases respectively, with 4 bases between them. The chain's CDR3 is CASSLLGTEAFF. The CDR3 DNA reads as TGTGCCAGCAGTTTATTGGGCACTGAAGCTTTCTTT.

The gene calls are TRBV24-1 and TRBJ1-2; D may be TRBD1 (5 bases). Germline lookup yields CDR1 KGHDR and CDR2 SFDVKD. V was pared by 1 base and J by 8 bases, with 10 bases between. This CDR3 contains 13 residues. CDR3 region: CATSDFEGQGYTF. Written as DNA, the CDR3 is TGTGCCACCAGTGATTTTGAGGGGCAAGGCTACACCTTC.

A note on this clonotype: The conserved final phenylalanine or tryptophan is absent from the CDR3, which likely points to a read error. The chain employs TRBV20-1 and TRBJ1-5; tentatively, D is TRBD1 (6 bases). V was trimmed by 2 bases and J by 5 bases, leaving 16 bases between them. The CDR3 sequence is 15 residues long. CDR1 and CDR2 from the germline V gene are DFQATT and SNEGSKA (reference sequence). CDR3 in amino acids: CSARRQGQGHQPQHL. The CDR3 DNA reads as TGCAGTGCTAGAAGGCAGGGCCAGGGGCATCAGCCCCAGCATCTT.

This clonotype was seen many times. This chain links TRBV20-1 with TRBJ2-1, with 15 bases identical to TRBD2. This CDR3 has 15 residues. The J segment lost 7 bases and the V segment lost 4 bases, leaving 5 bases of the junction unmatched. Germline V gene data show CDR1 as DFQATT and CDR2 as SNEGSKA (reference sequence). Written as DNA, the CDR3 is TGCAGTGCTAAGGCCGGGACTAGCGGGAGGAATGAGCAGTTCTTC. It is translated as CSAKAGTSGRNEQFF.

This rearrangement joins TRBV9 to TRBJ2-1, with a weak D call TRBD1 (6 bases). Germline V gene sequence: CDR1 SGDLS, CDR2 YYNGEE. The CDR3 consists of 13 residues. The V end lost 3 bases, the J end lost 5 bases, and 9 bases lay between the germline ends. Here the CDR3 DNA reads TGTGCCAGCAGCGCCGGGACAAACAATGAGCAGTTCTTC. Protein: CASSAGTNNEQFF.

On this clonotype: At one end the junction does not follow the germline gene, possibly because of a read error. This rearrangement joins TRBV10-3 to TRBJ1-1, with TRBD1 identical over 7 bases. Germline loops: CDR1 ENHRY, CDR2 SYGVKD. The CDR3 covers 15 residues. CDR3 region: CATSDFTGDDTEAFF. The CDR3 nucleotides are TGTGCCACCAGTGACTTTACAGGGGACGACACTGAAGCTTTCTTT.

J is TRBJ2-3 and V is TRBV29-1, with 7 bases lining up with TRBD1. Germline lookup yields CDR1 SQVTM and CDR2 ANQGSEA. The CDR3 loop spans 14 amino acids. The V segment lost 7 bases and the J segment 4 bases; nucleotides outside the gene matches: 11. This CDR3 reads CSADSDREADTQYF. The CDR3 nucleotides are TGCAGCGCCGATTCCGACAGGGAAGCAGATACGCAGTATTTT.

The chain joins TRBV6-1 to TRBJ1-5, with TRBD1 as a possible D gene (6 bases). The CDR3 is made up of 13 amino acids. The germline V gene encodes CDR1 MNHNS and CDR2 SASEGT. Trimming stripped 5 bases from V and 14 bases from J, with 19 bases between. Here the CDR3 reads CASSPPEGGYEHF. The DNA of the CDR3 is TGTGCCAGCAGTCCTCCTGAGGGGGGCTACGAGCATTTT.

This chain links TRBV5-1 with TRBJ1-2, with 7 nucleotides matching TRBD1. V shed 0 bases and J 8 bases; nucleotides not matched to a gene: 7. CDR1 is SGHRS and CDR2 is YFSETQ in the germline V gene. The CDR3 consists of 14 residues. This chain's CDR3 is CASSLEGDREGYTF. CDR3 nucleotides: TGCGCCAGCAGCTTGGAAGGGGACAGAGAAGGCTACACCTTC. Full variable domain (missing parts from reference TRBV5-1 and TRBJ1-2): KAGVTQTPRYLIKTRGQQVTLSCSPISGHRSVSWYQQTPGQGLQFLFEYFSETQRNKGNFPGRFSGRQFSNSRSEMNVSTLELGDSALYLCASSLEGDREGYTFGSGTRLTVV.

This rearrangement joins TRBV9 to TRBJ1-6; D remains ambiguous. Germline values: CDR1 SGDLS, CDR2 YYNGEE. This CDR3 has 14 amino acids. Trimming removed 0 bases from V and 9 bases from J, with 10 bases in between. CDR3 residues: CASSVVKGISPLHF. The CDR3 DNA sequence: TGTGCCAGCAGCGTAGTGAAAGGGATTTCACCCCTCCACTTT.

This clonotype was detected many times. This chain links TRBV7-8 with TRBJ1-1, with 10 bases matching TRBD1. V lost 3 bases and J lost 5; bases outside the gene matches: 12. This CDR3 has 17 residues. Germline V lookup: CDR1 SGHVS, CDR2 FQNEAQ. CDR3 bases: TGTGCCAGCAGCTTCCTTGGACAGGGGGTAATTGGGACTGAAGCTTTCTTT. Translated: CASSFLGQGVIGTEAFF.

In this sample, this clonotype turned up many times. The chain uses TRBV6-1 and TRBJ1-5; TRBD1 agrees at 10 bases. Germline CDR1 MNHNS, CDR2 SASEGT. The V and J ends lost 2 bases and 6 bases, in that order; junction bases with no gene match: 4. The CDR3 spans 15 residues. CDR3 DNA sequence: TGTGCCAGCAGTGAAACGACAGGGGGCCGTCAGCCCCAGCATTTT. Translation: CASSETTGGRQPQHF.